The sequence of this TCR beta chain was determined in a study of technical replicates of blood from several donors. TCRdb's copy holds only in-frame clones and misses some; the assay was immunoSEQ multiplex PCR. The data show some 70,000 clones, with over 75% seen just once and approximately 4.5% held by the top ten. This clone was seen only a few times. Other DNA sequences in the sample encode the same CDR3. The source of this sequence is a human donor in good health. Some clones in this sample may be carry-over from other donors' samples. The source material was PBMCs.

This CDR3 reads CASSPHKNTEAFF. The CDR3 coding sequence is TGTGCCAGCTCACCACACAAGAACACTGAAGCTTTCTTT. This chain connects TRBV18 to TRBJ1-1; D remains unclear. This CDR3 is built from 13 residues. Germline V gene lookup returns CDR1 KGHSH and CDR2 LQKENI. V lost 1 base and J 1 base, leaving 4 bases between the germline ends. The whole variable domain, filled in from reference TRBV18 and TRBJ1-1, reads NAGVMQNPRHLVRRRGQEARLRCSPMKGHSHVYWYRQLPEEGLKFMVYLQKENIIDESGMPKERFSAEFPKEGPSILRIQQVVRGDSAAYFCASSPHKNTEAFFGQGTRLTVV.